This is a list of T cell receptor beta chains from one sample in a study of shared clonotypes between healthy human individuals. Profiled with immunoSEQ multiplex PCR; TCRdb holds only in-frame clones, not every one. The profile shows approximately 340,000 clones, 73% of them singletons. The source material was memory CD4+ T cells sorted from blood. These receptors originate from a man aged 25 to 40 in good health. Both conserved end residues are part of each CDR3. The order of the fields is J gene, clone size, V gene, D gene, CDR3 protein, CDR3 DNA. The D gene is left open where the match is weak. Clone size, where shown, is once, few, many, or a class for clones that have expanded.

j_call: TRBJ1-2
clone_size: -
v_call: TRBV5-1
d_call: -
cdr3_aa: CASSLVGGKAGYTF
cdr3_nt: TGCGCCAGCAGCTTGGTGGGGGGCAAGGCTGGCTACACCTTC

j_call: TRBJ2-1
clone_size: -
v_call: TRBV7-8
d_call: TRBD1
cdr3_aa: CASSRGDRGDNEQFF
cdr3_nt: TGTGCCAGCAGCAGAGGGGACAGGGGGGACAATGAGCAGTTCTTC

j_call: TRBJ2-5
clone_size: few
v_call: TRBV4-1
d_call: TRBD1
cdr3_aa: CASSQDGPGQSYETQYF
cdr3_nt: TGCGCCAGCAGCCAAGATGGGCCGGGACAGAGCTATGAGACCCAGTACTTC

j_call: TRBJ1-5
clone_size: -
v_call: TRBV7-2
d_call: TRBD1
cdr3_aa: CASSLDRGSQPQHF
cdr3_nt: TGTGCCAGCAGCTTAGACAGGGGATCTCAGCCCCAGCATTTT

j_call: TRBJ2-1
clone_size: -
v_call: TRBV29-1
d_call: TRBD2
cdr3_aa: CSVIGTVAGYNEQFF
cdr3_nt: TGCAGCGTTATTGGGACGGTAGCGGGATACAATGAGCAGTTCTTC

j_call: TRBJ2-2
clone_size: -
v_call: TRBV4-1
d_call: -
cdr3_aa: CASSQELYTGELFF
cdr3_nt: TGCGCCAGCAGCCAAGAGCTCTACACCGGGGAGCTGTTTTTT

j_call: TRBJ2-1
clone_size: -
v_call: TRBV28
d_call: TRBD2
cdr3_aa: CASTQGGTYNEQFF
cdr3_nt: TGTGCCAGCACTCAGGGAGGGACCTACAATGAGCAGTTCTTC

j_call: TRBJ2-7
clone_size: -
v_call: TRBV27
d_call: -
cdr3_aa: CASSLWGESSYEQYF
cdr3_nt: TGTGCCAGCAGTTTATGGGGTGAGAGCTCCTACGAGCAGTACTTC

j_call: TRBJ2-7
clone_size: -
v_call: TRBV18
d_call: -
cdr3_aa: CASSPTGVHEQYF
cdr3_nt: TGTGCCAGCTCACCCACGGGGGTCCACGAGCAGTACTTC

j_call: TRBJ2-1
clone_size: -
v_call: TRBV29-1
d_call: TRBD2
cdr3_aa: CSVEPAVTSVSSYNEQFF
cdr3_nt: TGCAGCGTTGAACCCGCCGTTACTAGCGTAAGCTCCTACAATGAGCAGTTCTTC

j_call: TRBJ2-3
clone_size: -
v_call: TRBV27
d_call: TRBD2
cdr3_aa: CASSLSVAGFPEGDTQYF
cdr3_nt: TGTGCCAGCAGTTTATCGGTAGCGGGCTTCCCAGAGGGAGATACGCAGTATTTT

j_call: TRBJ1-4
clone_size: -
v_call: TRBV10-2
d_call: -
cdr3_aa: CASREDRAQNNEKLFF
cdr3_nt: TGCGCCAGCAGGGAAGATAGGGCCCAGAATAATGAAAAACTGTTTTTT

j_call: TRBJ2-7
clone_size: -
v_call: TRBV18
d_call: TRBD1
cdr3_aa: CASSPLSGGQGAYEQYF
cdr3_nt: TGTGCCAGCTCACCCCTATCAGGGGGACAGGGGGCCTACGAGCAGTACTTC

j_call: TRBJ2-3
clone_size: -
v_call: TRBV7-9
d_call: -
cdr3_aa: CASESTSSDTQYF
cdr3_nt: TGTGCCAGCGAATCAACTAGCTCAGATACGCAGTATTTT

j_call: TRBJ2-7
clone_size: few
v_call: TRBV2
d_call: -
cdr3_aa: CASSAKVNYEQYF
cdr3_nt: TGTGCCAGCAGTGCTAAGGTTAACTACGAGCAGTACTTC

j_call: TRBJ1-5
clone_size: -
v_call: TRBV27
d_call: -
cdr3_aa: CASSRGRDNQPQHF
cdr3_nt: TGTGCCAGCAGTCGCGGCCGAGACAATCAGCCCCAGCATTTT